The clone carrying this T cell receptor (beta chain) was counted between two and nine times. No antigen is known for it. The data were taken from a study of cytomegalovirus exposure and HLA in healthy donors. General study findings and limits: The investigators catalogued 150 or so TCR beta chains as cytomegalovirus-associated. It was taken for granted in presence/absence analyses that sequencing depth across donors was roughly uniform.

Germline CDR1 reads SGHRS; CDR2 reads YFSETQ. The ends lost 5 bases at V and 8 bases at J; junction bases unmatched: 11. This CDR3 comprises 15 residues. Amplification used 60 Vbeta primers and 13 Jbeta primers. Clones were read by immunoSEQ multiplex PCR, and TCRdb kept only the in-frame ones, dropping some. The table records more than 120,000 clones, 65% to 90% of them present only once. The TCR sequence derives from a woman in her 30s in good health and CMV-seronegative. Material for sequencing was PBMCs. The chain uses TRBV5-1 and TRBJ2-1, with 9 bases aligning to TRBD2. The CDR3 DNA reads TGCGCCAGCAGTTGGGCGGGAGGGGGAGTCGATGAGCAGTTCTTC. This encodes CASSWAGGGVDEQFF.